The present TCR beta chain was sequenced within a study of tumour-infiltrating T cells in Burkitt lymphoma. Study overall: Survival, overall and progression-free, tracked with productive clonality.

The repertoire was sequenced with immunoSEQ multiplex PCR; TCRdb's copy has only in-frame clones and lacks some. The repertoire consists of about 9,200 clones, with 62% occurring once and the leading ten covering around 5.6%. This clone is labeled as medium-sized. V lost 5 bases to trimming and J lost 6 bases; unmatched junction nucleotides: 8. Looked up from germline, CDR1 is LNHDA and CDR2 is SQIVND (reference sequence). This CDR3 region has 15 residues. The material sequenced was tumor tissue. The chain employs TRBV19 and TRBJ2-3, with 10 bases fitting TRBD2. The sequence was collected from a human donor with diffuse large B-cell lymphoma. The CDR3 DNA reads TGTGCCAGTAGTCGCACTAGCGGGGATTGGGATACGCAGTATTTT. Protein product: CASSRTSGDWDTQYF.